One sample yielded the 31 T cell receptor beta chains listed below, sequenced in a study of T cell repertoires in cytomegalovirus infection. MiXCR, run by TCRdb on the reads, gives a single entry per CDR3 protein. The sample yields 600,000 to 700,000 distinct CDR3 sequences, around 32% seen once. These receptors' antigens are unknown. Sequencing used cultured PBMCs, obtained from culture after CMV antigen stimulation. All receptors derive from a human donor in good health (CMV status not recorded). Some clones in this sample may be carry-over from other donors' samples.

This clonotype was counted at least ten times. This rearrangement joins TRBV7-2 to TRBJ1-1; D uncertain. Trimming stripped 2 bases from V and 0 bases from J, with 10 bases between. The CDR3 has 15 residues. Germline V lookup: CDR1 SGHTA, CDR2 FQGNSA. CDR3 sequence reads: CASSLYGFMNTEAFF. CDR3 DNA sequence: TGTGCCAGCAGCTTATATGGGTTCATGAACACTGAAGCTTTCTTT. The complete variable domain, with remaining parts taken from reference TRBV7-2 and TRBJ1-1, reads GAGVSQSPSNKVTEKGKDVELRCDPISGHTALYWYRQSLGQGLEFLIYFQGNSAPDKSGLPSDRFSAERTGGSVSTLTIQRTQQEDSAVYLCASSLYGFMNTEAFFGQGTRLTVV.

The V call is TRBV2, the J call TRBJ2-7, with a tentative D call TRBD1 (7 bases). V lost 6 bases and J 4 bases, leaving 16 bases between the germline ends. CDR3 length: 14 residues. Looked up from germline, CDR1 is SNHLY and CDR2 is FYNNEI. The CDR3, as DNA: TGTGCCAGCAGCGCGACAGGGCGGGGATACGAGCAGTACTTC. This gives the protein CASSATGRGYEQYF.

This clonotype has only a few counts. The chain has TRBV7-6 and TRBJ2-3; 9 bases align to TRBD1. V lost 0 bases to trimming and J lost 5 bases; unmatched junction nucleotides: 3. CDR3 size: 15 residues. Germline assignment: CDR1 SGHVS and CDR2 FNYEAQ. The CDR3 is CASSLAGQGRDTQYF. CDR3 DNA sequence: TGTGCCAGCAGCTTAGCTGGACAGGGGAGAGATACGCAGTATTTT.

This clonotype has a count of ten or more. The chain combines TRBV7-6 with TRBJ2-5; 9 bases align to TRBD2. The V and J ends lost 6 bases and 2 bases, in that order; junction bases with no gene match: 4. The germline V gene has CDR1 SGHVS and CDR2 FNYEAQ. This CDR3 region has 14 residues. The CDR3 coding sequence is TGTGCCAGCAGTGAGCTAGCGGGGCAAGAGACCCAGTACTTC. It yields the protein CASSELAGQETQYF.

The J gene is TRBJ1-1, the V gene TRBV7-9; no clear D. Trimming took 5 bases from V and 7 from J, leaving 8 bases between them. Germline CDR1 and CDR2: SEHNR and FQNEAQ (reference sequence). This CDR3 spans 11 amino acids. DNA of the CDR3: TGTGCCAGCAGCCCACTTATTGAAGCTTTCTTT. This gives the protein CASSPLIEAFF. Looking up the rest from reference TRBV7-9 and TRBJ1-1 gives the full variable domain: DTGVSQNPRHKITKRGQNVTFRCDPISEHNRLYWYRQTLGQGPEFLTYFQNEAQLEKSRLLSDRFSAERPKGSFSTLEIQRTEQGDSAMYLCASSPLIEAFFGQGTRLTVV.

This clonotype was detected a few times. V and J are TRBV10-3 and TRBJ1-1; D is perhaps TRBD1 (5 bases). The germline V gene encodes CDR1 ENHRY and CDR2 SYGVKD. CDR3 size: 14 residues. The V end was cut by 6 bases, the J end by 3 bases, with 14 bases between. The CDR3 here is CAIRKTGGDTEAFF. The CDR3 DNA reads as TGTGCCATCAGAAAGACCGGGGGGGACACTGAAGCTTTCTTT.

This clonotype came up a few times. The genes are TRBV28 and TRBJ2-3; 8 positions match TRBD2. Per germline, CDR1 MDHEN and CDR2 SYDVKM. This CDR3 is built from 15 residues. Trimming took 3 bases from V and 5 from J; bases not matched to a gene: 7. CDR3 sequence: CASSLGSGVVDTQYF. CDR3 nucleotide sequence: TGTGCCAGCAGTTTGGGTAGCGGGGTAGTAGATACGCAGTATTTT. The complete variable domain, with remaining parts taken from reference TRBV28 and TRBJ2-3, reads DVKVTQSSRYLVKRTGEKVFLECVQDMDHENMFWYRQDPGLGLRLIYFSYDVKMKEKGDIPEGYSVSREKKERFSLILESASTNQTSMYLCASSLGSGVVDTQYFGPGTRLTVL.

The chain has TRBV24-1 and TRBJ2-3; D is unclear. Trimming shortened V by 3 bases and J by 0 bases, and 9 bases separated the two germline ends. The CDR3 is 15 residues long. The germline gives CDR1 KGHDR, CDR2 SFDVKD. The CDR3 bases are TGTGCCACCAGTGATGGTCCGTCTAGCACAGATACGCAGTATTTT. Its translation: CATSDGPSSTDTQYF.

The V and J genes are TRBV2 and TRBJ2-3; the match to TRBD2 covers 10 bases. V shed 8 bases and J 5 bases; nucleotides not matched to a gene: 7. Germline V lookup: CDR1 SNHLY, CDR2 FYNNEI. This CDR3 is 14 amino acids long. This chain's CDR3 is CASDRSSGRDTQYF. For the CDR3, the DNA is TGTGCCAGCGATCGGTCTAGCGGGAGAGATACGCAGTATTTT.

The genes are TRBV5-1 and TRBJ2-3, with 7 bases identical to TRBD1. Germline CDR1 SGHRS, CDR2 YFSETQ. CDR3 size: 14 residues. After removal of 3 bases from V and 5 bases from J, the junction contained 6 bases not matched to a gene. The CDR3 DNA reads as TGCGCCAGCAGCTCAACCAGGGGGTTAGATACGCAGTATTTT. It codes for CASSSTRGLDTQYF.

The table lists this clonotype with a few counts. The V gene is TRBV7-2, the J gene TRBJ2-1; 8 positions match TRBD2. The ends lost 5 bases at V and 9 bases at J; junction bases unmatched: 6. The CDR3 loop spans 13 amino acids. CDR1 is SGHTA and CDR2 is FQGNSA in the germline V gene. The DNA for the CDR3 is TGTGCCAGCAGCCCCCGGGGGGGGGCTGAGCAGTTCTTC. Its protein product is CASSPRGGAEQFF.

Only a few counts were recorded for this clonotype. This sequence joins TRBV19 and TRBJ1-5; D is perhaps TRBD1 (6 bases). This CDR3 has 14 amino acids. Trimming pared 6 bases from V and 0 bases from J, leaving 9 bases between. The germline V gene has CDR1 LNHDA and CDR2 SQIVND (reference sequence). The CDR3 sequence: CASRRGDSNQPQHF. The CDR3 DNA follows: TGTGCCAGTAGAAGGGGGGATAGCAATCAGCCCCAGCATTTT.

This clonotype was found a few times. The V call is TRBV7-2, the J call TRBJ2-5, with D unclear. V dropped 4 bases and J dropped 4 bases, with 13 bases sitting between them. The CDR3 totals 14 residues. The germline gives CDR1 SGHTA, CDR2 FQGNSA. CDR3 in amino acids: CASSSGTVIETQYF. DNA of the CDR3: TGTGCCAGCAGCTCCGGCACGGTAATAGAGACCCAGTACTTC.

The gene calls are TRBV7-2 and TRBJ2-5; D not resolved. Germline CDR1 SGHTA, CDR2 FQGNSA. With 5 bases removed from V and 1 base from J, the gap between germline ends came to 14 bases. The CDR3 sequence is 15 residues long. Here the CDR3 DNA reads TGTGCCAGCAGCCCTGTCGTGACGGGCCAAGAGACCCAGTACTTC. Its translation: CASSPVVTGQETQYF.

This clonotype was counted ten times or more. The J gene is TRBJ1-1, the V gene TRBV7-2, with unresolved D. The CDR3 has 15 residues. Trimming stripped 3 bases from V and 1 base from J, with 12 bases between. CDR1 is SGHTA, CDR2 FQGNSA, per germline. The DNA for the CDR3 is TGTGCCAGCAGCTTCGAAACCACAGCGAACACTGAAGCTTTCTTT. Its protein is CASSFETTANTEAFF.

This clonotype was recorded a few times. CDR3 region: CASTIGDTQYF. DNA for the CDR3: TGTGCCAGCACCATAGGAGATACGCAGTATTTT. The rearrangement joins TRBV7-2 to TRBJ2-3; D remains ambiguous. The germline V gene encodes CDR1 SGHTA and CDR2 FQGNSA. The CDR3 runs to 11 residues. The V end was cut by 7 bases, the J end by 5 bases, with 7 bases between.

CDR3 DNA: TGTGCCAGCAGGGACAGGGTGGACAATGAGCAGTTCTTC. Its translation: CASRDRVDNEQFF. The chain links TRBV6-2 or TRBV6-3 to TRBJ2-1; 8 nucleotides agree with TRBD1. The V gene end was trimmed by 6 bases and the J gene end by 5 bases; junction bases not matched to a gene: 3. The CDR3 loop spans 13 amino acids. Germline CDR1 is MNHEY and CDR2 is SVGEGT.

This clonotype appeared a single time. This chain joins TRBV4-3 and TRBJ2-5, with D possibly called TRBD1 or TRBD2 (5 bases each). The CDR3 runs 15 residues. Trimming removed 2 bases from V and 0 bases from J, with 10 bases in between. Germline V gene sequence: CDR1 LGHNA, CDR2 YSLEER. As DNA, the CDR3 is TGCGCCAGCAGCCAAAGGTGGGGGTACCAAGAGACCCAGTACTTC. Protein sequence: CASSQRWGYQETQYF.

The chain is built from TRBV11-2 and TRBJ1-3, with D tentatively TRBD1 (5 bases). Looked up from germline, CDR1 is SGHAT and CDR2 is FQNNGV. V lost 5 bases and J lost 0, with 20 bases in between. CDR3 length: 18 residues. The CDR3 coding sequence is TGTGCCAGCAGCCAGGGATATGGGTGGCAGGGCTCTGGAAACACCATATATTTT. This encodes CASSQGYGWQGSGNTIYF.

This chain joins TRBV7-8 and TRBJ2-3, with D unresolved. CDR3 size: 17 residues. Germline V lookup: CDR1 SGHVS, CDR2 FQNEAQ. V was pared by 0 bases and J by 5 bases, with 18 bases between. CDR3 residues: CASSLAAGPRREDTQYF. The CDR3 coding sequence is TGTGCCAGCAGCTTAGCCGCCGGGCCCAGACGCGAAGATACGCAGTATTTT.

The V gene is TRBV7-2, the J gene TRBJ2-7; D gene unclear. V was pared by 4 bases and J by 2 bases, with 15 bases between. This CDR3 is built from 15 residues. Per germline, CDR1 SGHTA and CDR2 FQGNSA. CDR3 residues: CASSSPSPLPYEQYF. In nucleotides, the CDR3 is TGTGCCAGCAGCTCGCCCAGCCCCCTTCCCTACGAGCAGTACTTC.

This clonotype has just a few counts. V and J are TRBV7-6 and TRBJ2-7; 9 bases are a match to TRBD2. The CDR3 totals 14 residues. Germline V lookup: CDR1 SGHVS, CDR2 FNYEAQ. Losses at the gene ends were 3 bases for V and 5 bases for J; bases not matched to a gene: 5. DNA for the CDR3: TGTGCCAGCAGCTTTAATAGCGGGAGCGACGAGCAGTACTTC. Encoded protein: CASSFNSGSDEQYF.

J is TRBJ2-5 and V is TRBV7-6, with 7 bases fitting TRBD1. Germline V gene lookup returns CDR1 SGHVS and CDR2 FNYEAQ. The CDR3 extends over 14 amino acids. The J segment lost 4 bases and the V segment lost 5 bases, leaving 7 bases of the junction unmatched. The CDR3 DNA is TGTGCCAGCAGCGGCTGGGACAGCGGAGAGACCCAGTACTTC. Its protein product is CASSGWDSGETQYF.

The V gene is TRBV7-6, the J gene TRBJ2-7; D may be TRBD2 (6 bases). The length of the CDR3 is 13 residues. Germline values: CDR1 SGHVS, CDR2 FNYEAQ. Trimming cost V 1 base and J 6 bases, with 10 bases left between them. This CDR3 reads CASSLGGDSEQYF. The CDR3 bases are TGTGCCAGCAGCTTAGGGGGGGATAGCGAGCAGTACTTC. Combining the CDR3 with reference TRBV7-6 and TRBJ2-7 gives the whole variable domain GAGVSQSPRYKVTKRGQDVALRCDPISGHVSLYWYRQALGQGPEFLTYFNYEAQQDKSGLPNDRFSAERPEGSISTLTIQRTEQRDSAMYRCASSLGGDSEQYFGPGTRLTVT.

V gene TRBV2 combines with J gene TRBJ1-5, with 9 bases lining up with TRBD1. Germline values: CDR1 SNHLY, CDR2 FYNNEI. J was trimmed by 3 bases and V by 6 bases; bases with no gene match: 6. The CDR3 loop spans 15 amino acids. CDR3 in amino acids: CASRRDREPNQPQHF. The CDR3 DNA sequence: TGTGCCAGCAGGAGGGACAGGGAGCCCAATCAGCCCCAGCATTTT.

V is TRBV7-8 and J is TRBJ2-7, with D uncertain. Germline V lookup: CDR1 SGHVS, CDR2 FQNEAQ. The CDR3 is 13 residues long. V was clipped by 5 bases and J by 2 bases, with 10 bases between them. CDR3 in DNA: TGTGCCAGCAGCCACCGGGTGCCCTACGAGCAGTACTTC. Its translation: CASSHRVPYEQYF.

This clonotype was counted a few times. The V gene is TRBV19, the J gene TRBJ2-1; the match to TRBD1 covers 7 bases. CDR3 length: 14 amino acids. V lost 6 bases to trimming and J lost 7 bases; unmatched junction nucleotides: 9. In germline, CDR1 is LNHDA, CDR2 SQIVND (reference sequence). CDR3 protein: CASSRQGLLNEQFF. CDR3 nucleotide sequence: TGTGCCAGTAGCCGACAGGGTCTACTTAATGAGCAGTTCTTC.

This chain links TRBV28 with TRBJ2-1; 8 bases match TRBD2. The CDR3 contains 15 residues. With 4 bases clipped from V and 8 bases from J, the junction kept 10 bases outside the gene matches. Germline V CDR1 and CDR2: MDHEN, SYDVKM. The DNA of the CDR3 is TGTGCCAGCAGTTCATGGCGGGGGGCCGTGTATGAGCAGTTCTTC. It is translated as CASSSWRGAVYEQFF.

This clonotype has more than one count but fewer than ten. The chain combines TRBV6-5 with TRBJ1-4; D perhaps matches TRBD1 (5 bases). The V gene lost 3 bases and the J gene lost 7 bases, with 12 bases spanning the gap. The germline V gene encodes CDR1 MNHEY and CDR2 SVGAGI. The CDR3 length is 14 residues. CDR3 region: CASSYWGLGEKLFF. CDR3 DNA sequence: TGTGCCAGCAGTTATTGGGGGTTGGGTGAAAAACTGTTTTTT.

The DNA for the CDR3 is TGTGCCAGCAGTTTACAGGGAGCCCATGAGCAGTTCTTC. It is translated as CASSLQGAHEQFF. The J gene is TRBJ2-1, the V gene TRBV28; D is possibly TRBD1 or TRBD2 (5 bases each). The V and J ends lost 2 bases and 8 bases respectively, with 10 bases between them. The germline V gene has CDR1 MDHEN and CDR2 SYDVKM. This CDR3 contains 13 residues.

The rearrangement joins TRBV6-8 to TRBJ2-4, with 9 bases aligning to TRBD1. Germline-derived CDR1 and CDR2 are MNHGY and SAAAGT. The CDR3 sequence is 13 residues long. V shed 6 bases, J shed 4 bases, and the junction held 1 base outside the gene matches. CDR3 amino acids: CASRGTGKNIQYF. DNA of the CDR3: TGTGCCAGCAGGGGGACAGGGAAAAACATTCAGTACTTC.